Following are 19 T cell receptor beta chains from one sample sequenced in a study of OX40 agonist ivuxolimab in advanced cancers. Sequencing was performed with immunoSEQ multiplex PCR; in TCRdb, only in-frame clones are kept and a portion is missing. The table has about 98,000 clones, 87% seen once. The sample was CD4+ or CD8+ T cells sorted from blood, taken in a trial of the OX40 agonist ivuxolimab. These receptor sequences come from an adult with an advanced solid tumor such as melanoma, head and neck, liver or kidney cancer.

This chain connects TRBV27 to TRBJ2-7; weak D call: TRBD2 (5 bases). Germline V gene data show CDR1 as MNHEY and CDR2 as SMNVEV (reference sequence). CDR3 length equals 15 residues. Trimming removed 5 bases from V and 0 bases from J, with 14 bases in between. Here the CDR3 DNA reads TGTGCCAGCAGTCCACGGGCCACTAGCTCCTACGAGCAGTACTTC. This translates into CASSPRATSSYEQYF.

This clone has only one observation. V gene TRBV5-4 combines with J gene TRBJ1-3, with D perhaps matching TRBD1 (5 bases). V lost 0 bases and J lost 3, with 7 bases in between. The CDR3 has 14 amino acids. Germline CDR1 SGHNT, CDR2 YYREEE (reference sequence). The CDR3 DNA reads as TGTGCCAGCAGCTTGGGGGGGGATGGAAACACCATATATTTT. Translating gives CASSLGGDGNTIYF.

The gene calls are TRBV6-4 and TRBJ1-1; D may be TRBD1 (5 bases). Germline CDR1 MRHNA, CDR2 SNTAGT. Trimming removed 4 bases at V and 4 bases at J, with 10 bases between. The CDR3 sequence is 13 residues long. CDR3 sequence reads: CASSAEGSTEAFF. CDR3 nucleotide sequence: TGTGCCAGCAGTGCCGAGGGGTCCACTGAAGCTTTCTTT.

In DNA, the CDR3 is TGTGCCAGCAGCCCGAGGGACAGGGGAGCGCAGACCCAGTACTTC. This encodes CASSPRDRGAQTQYF. The V and J genes are TRBV9 and TRBJ2-5; 10 nucleotides agree with TRBD1. The ends lost 4 bases at V and 6 bases at J; junction bases unmatched: 9. Germline V CDR1 and CDR2: SGDLS, YYNGEE. The CDR3 loop spans 15 amino acids.

J is TRBJ1-3 and V is TRBV6-5; 8 positions match TRBD1. After removal of 4 bases from V and 8 bases from J, the junction contained 7 bases not matched to a gene. The CDR3 consists of 14 residues. Per germline, CDR1 MNHEY and CDR2 SVGAGI. The CDR3 nucleotides are TGTGCCAGCAGTTCCGGACAGGGTAAAGACACCATATATTTT. Translation gives CASSSGQGKDTIYF.

In its sample, this clone was seen once. J is TRBJ1-2 and V is TRBV19, with D tentatively TRBD1 (5 bases). CDR1 is LNHDA, CDR2 SQIVND, per germline (reference sequence). V shed 7 bases and J shed 1 base, with 13 bases lying between them. This CDR3 is built from 14 residues. CDR3 sequence: CASKQDNYNYGYTF. CDR3 sequence (DNA): TGTGCCAGTAAACAGGACAACTATAACTATGGCTACACCTTC.

The chain links TRBV10-1 to TRBJ2-6, with D hard to call. CDR3 length: 16 residues. Trimming left V 4 bases short and J 0 bases short, with 10 bases between. In germline, CDR1 is WNHNN, CDR2 SYGVQD (reference sequence). CDR3 in DNA: TGCGCCAGCAGTGCAAACCCAAGCTCTGGGGCCAACGTCCTGACTTTC. Its protein is CASSANPSSGANVLTF.

This chain joins TRBV18 and TRBJ2-3, with D perhaps matching TRBD1 or TRBD2 (5 bases each). Germline CDR1 and CDR2: KGHSH and LQKENI. V was pared by 3 bases and J by 1 base, with 17 bases between. The CDR3 contains 17 residues. CDR3: CASSPRTSVGGTDTQYF. As DNA, the CDR3 is TGTGCCAGCTCACCCCGGACATCAGTGGGGGGCACAGATACGCAGTATTTT.

The genes are TRBV11-2 and TRBJ2-2, with D possibly TRBD2 on 7 matching bases. This CDR3 has 16 amino acids. V was trimmed by 5 bases and J by 3 bases, leaving 16 bases between them. The germline CDR1 and CDR2 sequences are SGHAT and FQNNGV. The CDR3 coding sequence is TGTGCCAGCAGCCCCCTGGGGGGGCAGGACACCGGGGAGCTGTTTTTT. Its protein is CASSPLGGQDTGELFF.

The chain is built from TRBV4-2 and TRBJ2-3, with D perhaps matching TRBD2 (5 bases). Germline V lookup: CDR1 LGHNA, CDR2 YNFKEQ. This CDR3 has 12 amino acids. V was shortened by 2 bases and J by 8 bases, with 8 bases between the two germline ends. The CDR3 reads CASSQTGGTQYF. CDR3 DNA sequence: TGTGCCAGCAGCCAAACCGGAGGTACGCAGTATTTT.

This clone is a singleton in its sample. The genes are TRBV5-5 and TRBJ1-2; 8 bases are shared with TRBD1. Germline CDR1 SGHKS, CDR2 YYEKEE (reference sequence). CDR3 size: 15 residues. With 5 bases clipped from V and 4 bases from J, the junction kept 10 bases outside the gene matches. CDR3 amino acids: CASRPPGQASYGYTF. CDR3 DNA: TGTGCCAGCAGACCGCCGGGACAGGCCAGCTATGGCTACACCTTC. Variable domain in full (rest from reference TRBV5-5 and TRBJ1-2): DAGVTQSPTHLIKTRGQQVTLRCSPISGHKSVSWYQQVLGQGPQFIFQYYEKEERGRGNFPDRFSARQFPNYSSELNVNALLLGDSALYLCASRPPGQASYGYTFGSGTRLTVV.

The gene calls are TRBV19 and TRBJ1-4; D gene unclear. The CDR3 is made up of 16 amino acids. Germline values: CDR1 LNHDA, CDR2 SQIVND (reference sequence). Trimming left V 6 bases short and J 0 bases short, with 14 bases between. The CDR3 loop is CASSHSLPATNEKLFF. As DNA, the CDR3 is TGTGCCAGTAGCCACAGCTTACCTGCAACTAATGAAAAACTGTTTTTT. Together with reference TRBV19 and TRBJ1-4, the CDR3 gives the full variable domain: DGGITQSPKYLFRKEGQNVTLSCEQNLNHDAMYWYRQDPGQGLRLIYYSQIVNDFQKGDIAEGYSVSREKKESFPLTVTSAQKNPTAFYLCASSHSLPATNEKLFFGSGTQLSVL.

This rearrangement joins TRBV5-4 to TRBJ1-5; D is possibly TRBD1 (5 bases). V was clipped by 4 bases and J by 1 base, with 12 bases between them. The germline gives CDR1 SGHNT, CDR2 YYREEE (reference sequence). This CDR3 has 15 amino acids. Here the CDR3 DNA reads TGTGCCAGCAGCGAGGGGATTGGGAGCAATCAGCCCCAGCATTTT. This gives the protein CASSEGIGSNQPQHF.

The chain combines TRBV9 with TRBJ1-2, with 10 nucleotides matching TRBD1. CDR1 SGDLS and CDR2 YYNGEE come from the germline V gene. The CDR3 is made up of 14 amino acids. The ends lost 4 bases at V and 7 bases at J; junction bases unmatched: 7. The CDR3 reads CASSRPGQGVGYTF. In DNA, the CDR3 is TGTGCCAGCAGCCGGCCCGGACAGGGGGTTGGCTACACCTTC.

In this sample, this clone turned up once. The chain combines TRBV4-2 with TRBJ2-2; TRBD2 might be the D (5 bases). V lost 3 bases, J lost 0 bases, and 8 bases lay in between. Germline V lookup: CDR1 LGHNA, CDR2 YNFKEQ. The CDR3 is made up of 15 amino acids. The CDR3 region is CASSQLASNTGELFF. CDR3 DNA: TGTGCCAGCAGCCAGCTAGCATCGAACACCGGGGAGCTGTTTTTT.

V is TRBV19 and J is TRBJ1-2, with no clear D. Germline V gene data show CDR1 as LNHDA and CDR2 as SQIVND (reference sequence). The CDR3 runs 14 residues. V lost 3 bases to trimming and J lost 5 bases, with 13 bases between them. For the CDR3, the DNA is TGTGCCAGTAGTATGGGGAGGGATACATATGGCTACACCTTC. Protein product: CASSMGRDTYGYTF.

CDR3 DNA: TGTGCCAGCAGCCCCGGGGGCGGGTCCAGCTCCTACAATGAGCAGTTCTTC. Translation: CASSPGGGSSSYNEQFF. The chain carries TRBV7-3 and TRBJ2-1, with D perhaps given as TRBD1 or TRBD2 (6 bases each). Per the germline V gene, CDR1 is SGHTA and CDR2 is FQGTGA. This CDR3 is built from 17 residues. V lost 5 bases and J 0 bases, leaving 17 bases between the germline ends.

The chain has TRBV5-1 and TRBJ1-3, with D uncertain. Germline assignment: CDR1 SGHRS and CDR2 YFSETQ. Trimming took 4 bases from V and 0 from J, leaving 14 bases between them. This CDR3 comprises 16 residues. The CDR3 DNA follows: TGCGCCAGCAGCCCCCCTGACAACGACTCTGGAAACACCATATATTTT. Residues: CASSPPDNDSGNTIYF.

V and J are TRBV21-1 and TRBJ1-1. TRBV21-1 is recorded as a pseudogene. This CDR3 region has 15 residues. CDR3 coding DNA: TGTGCCAGCAGCAAGGACCTGAAGGAGAACACTGAAGCTTTCTTT. It encodes CASSKDLKENTEAFF.